This entry lists 21 T cell receptor beta chains sequenced from one sample in a study of T cell changes during pregnancy in multiple sclerosis. Data came from immunoSEQ multiplex PCR; TCRdb stores just in-frame clones and leaves some out. The sample records 45,000 to 70,000 clones, roughly 90% being singletons. The sample in question was CD4+ T cells from peripheral blood mononuclear cells, obtained after pregnancy. The source of these receptors is a female donor with multiple sclerosis, enrolled in a pregnancy study.

This sequence joins TRBV19 and TRBJ2-5; D gene unclear. V was cut by 1 base and J by 5 bases, with 11 bases left in between. The CDR3 length is 14 residues. CDR1 and CDR2 (germline): LNHDA, SQIVND (reference sequence). The CDR3 nucleotides are TGTGCCAGTAGTATAGGTGGCGGTCGGGAGACCCAGTACTTC. It encodes CASSIGGGRETQYF.

J is TRBJ2-7 and V is TRBV28; 8 positions agree with TRBD1. The germline CDR1 and CDR2 sequences are MDHEN and SYDVKM. Trimming cost V 6 bases and J 1 base; bases outside gene matches: 5. The CDR3 has 14 amino acids. DNA of the CDR3: TGTGCCAGCAGCTCCGGGACAGGTTCCTACGAGCAGTACTTC. This codes for CASSSGTGSYEQYF.

The chain has TRBV5-4 and TRBJ1-2, with D unclear. V gave up 4 bases and J gave up 3 bases, with 10 bases separating them. Germline V gene data show CDR1 as SGHNT and CDR2 as YYREEE (reference sequence). The CDR3 is made up of 13 amino acids. Here the CDR3 reads CASSLRQDYGYTF. The CDR3 bases are TGTGCCAGCAGCCTACGGCAGGACTATGGCTACACCTTC.

The chain employs TRBV29-1 and TRBJ1-2, with 10 bases matching TRBD1. The CDR3 has 13 amino acids. Per germline, CDR1 SQVTM and CDR2 ANQGSEA. The V segment lost 6 bases and the J segment 1 base; nucleotides outside the gene matches: 2. CDR3 in DNA: TGCAGCGTCCGGGACAGGGGTAACTATGGCTACACCTTC. This gives the protein CSVRDRGNYGYTF.

The genes are TRBV5-5 and TRBJ2-7; 10 bases fit TRBD1. The CDR3 has 13 amino acids. Trimming cost V 7 bases and J 5 bases; bases outside gene matches: 6. In germline, CDR1 is SGHKS, CDR2 YYEKEE (reference sequence). CDR3 protein: CASSGTGANEQYF. CDR3 in DNA: TGTGCCAGCTCCGGGACAGGGGCCAACGAGCAGTACTTC.

The chain couples TRBV7-3 to TRBJ2-7, with TRBD2 matching 10 bases. V lost 0 bases and J lost 5; bases outside the gene matches: 1. The CDR3 has 14 amino acids. Germline CDR1 SGHTA, CDR2 FQGTGA. In DNA, the CDR3 is TGTGCCAGCAGCTTAACGGGGACTAGCGACGAGCAGTACTTC. Residues: CASSLTGTSDEQYF.

The CDR3 bases are TGTGCCAGCAGCGTACAGGGGTCCGGGGAGCTGTTTTTT. Its protein is CASSVQGSGELFF. This chain uses TRBV7-3 with TRBJ2-2; 7 bases line up with TRBD1. CDR3 length: 13 amino acids. CDR1 is SGHTA and CDR2 is FQGTGA in the germline V gene. V was clipped by 5 bases and J by 6 bases; unmatched bases: 3.

About this clone itself: The DNA is left out, because the CDR3 cannot be placed on it with certainty; the CDR3 is given as TCRdb lists it. This chain joins TRBV27 and TRBJ2-1; TRBD2 is the table's D call and was not checked against the DNA. Germline V gene sequence: CDR1 MNHEY, CDR2 SMNVEV (reference sequence). Termini included, the CDR3 measures 16 amino acids. The CDR3 loop is CASSSSTSGNNNEQFF.

This sequence joins TRBV6-6 and TRBJ2-5, with TRBD1 as a possible D gene (5 bases). V dropped 6 bases and J dropped 2 bases, with 16 bases sitting between them. The CDR3 covers 15 residues. Germline V gives CDR1 MNHNY, CDR2 SVGAGI (reference sequence). CDR3 residues: CASRNRSPAQETQYF. CDR3 in DNA: TGTGCCAGCAGGAACAGGTCCCCGGCTCAAGAGACCCAGTACTTC.

The CDR3 sequence: CASSEWKGATGNTIYF. The CDR3 region has the DNA TGTGCCAGCAGTGAATGGAAGGGGGCAACTGGAAACACCATATATTTT. V usage is TRBV25-1 and J usage is TRBJ1-3; 7 bases fit TRBD1. With V trimmed by 1 base and J by 2 bases, 5 bases remained unmatched. CDR3 size: 16 residues. From germline, CDR1 is MGHDK and CDR2 SYGVNS. The complete variable domain, with remaining parts taken from reference TRBV25-1 and TRBJ1-3, reads EADIYQTPRYLVIGTGKKITLECSQTMGHDKMYWYQQDPGMELHLIHYSYGVNSTEKGDLSSESTVSRIRTEHFPLTLESARPSHTSQYLCASSEWKGATGNTIYFGEGSWLTVV.

The chain uses TRBV19 and TRBJ2-1; the match to TRBD2 covers 9 bases. The V gene end was trimmed by 5 bases and the J gene end by 2 bases; junction bases not matched to a gene: 4. Germline-derived CDR1 and CDR2 are LNHDA and SQIVND (reference sequence). The CDR3 covers 15 residues. CDR3 in amino acids: CASSSTSGPYNEQFF. The CDR3 DNA reads TGTGCCAGTAGTTCGACTAGCGGCCCCTACAATGAGCAGTTCTTC.

V gene TRBV7-2 combines with J gene TRBJ1-2, with D tentatively TRBD1 (6 bases). The CDR3 extends over 14 amino acids. V was shortened by 6 bases and J by 4 bases, with 15 bases between the two germline ends. The germline gives CDR1 SGHTA, CDR2 FQGNSA. CDR3 amino acids: CASRPNRVGYGYTF. CDR3 sequence (DNA): TGTGCCAGCAGACCTAACAGGGTGGGCTATGGCTACACCTTC.

The chain uses TRBV19 and TRBJ2-1; D perhaps matches TRBD2 (5 bases). V lost 5 bases and J lost 6, with 11 bases in between. CDR3 size: 13 residues. Germline V lookup: CDR1 LNHDA, CDR2 SQIVND (reference sequence). The CDR3 region is CASSPRDRNEQFF. CDR3 in DNA: TGTGCCAGTAGTCCCCGGGATCGCAATGAGCAGTTCTTC. Variable domain in full (rest from reference TRBV19 and TRBJ2-1): DGGITQSPKYLFRKEGQNVTLSCEQNLNHDAMYWYRQDPGQGLRLIYYSQIVNDFQKGDIAEGYSVSREKKESFPLTVTSAQKNPTAFYLCASSPRDRNEQFFGPGTRLTVL.

The chain joins TRBV4-1 to TRBJ2-5; D gene ambiguous. The CDR3 contains 11 residues. CDR1 and CDR2 (germline): MGHRA, YSYEKL. Deletions cut 1 base from V and 5 bases from J, with 2 bases between. The DNA of the CDR3 is TGCGCCAGCAGCCAAGCGGAGACCCAGTACTTC. This sequence encodes CASSQAETQYF.

The CDR3 bases are TGCGCCAGCAGCCCGGACAGGGTAAATGGCTACACCTTC. Translated, it gives CASSPDRVNGYTF. The chain recombines TRBV4-3 with TRBJ1-2; 8 bases line up with TRBD1. Germline V gives CDR1 LGHNA, CDR2 YSLEER. The V and J ends lost 4 bases and 6 bases, in that order; junction bases with no gene match: 4. This CDR3 comprises 13 residues.

The chain uses TRBV6-6 and TRBJ2-3; 7 nucleotides agree with TRBD2. This CDR3 contains 16 residues. The junction had 7 bases not matched to a gene; V was cut back by 0 bases and J by 4 bases. Germline assignment: CDR1 MNHNY and CDR2 SVGAGI (reference sequence). The CDR3 region is CASSYSSGSRADTQYF. Written as DNA, the CDR3 is TGTGCCAGCAGTTACTCTAGCGGGTCTAGGGCAGATACGCAGTATTTT.

J is TRBJ2-2 and V is TRBV29-1; a weak D match, TRBD2 (7 bases). V shed 0 bases and J shed 7 bases, with 15 bases lying between them. This CDR3 region has 15 residues. CDR1 SQVTM and CDR2 ANQGSEA come from the germline V gene. CDR3 residues: CSVEDLGGGSGELFF. The CDR3 DNA is TGCAGCGTTGAAGATTTGGGGGGGGGCAGCGGGGAGCTGTTTTTT.

The V gene is TRBV15, the J gene TRBJ2-7; D might be TRBD1 (5 bases). V lost 1 base to trimming and J lost 3 bases, with 13 bases between them. Germline CDR1 and CDR2: LNHNV and YYDKDF (reference sequence). This CDR3 is built from 15 residues. The CDR3 region has the DNA TGTGCCACCAGCAGAGTGGGGATAGGGGTCTACGAGCAGTACTTC. Its translation: CATSRVGIGVYEQYF.

This clone was seen only once. This sequence joins TRBV20-1 and TRBJ2-3; possible D gene TRBD2, 6 bases. V lost 6 bases and J lost 6, with 7 bases in between. In germline, CDR1 is DFQATT, CDR2 SNEGSKA (reference sequence). This CDR3 is built from 10 residues. Here the CDR3 DNA reads TGCAGTGCCCGGGGGGATACGCAGTATTTT. Translating it yields CSARGDTQYF.

The V gene is TRBV19, the J gene TRBJ2-3, with 7 bases identical to TRBD1. This CDR3 contains 14 residues. Looked up from germline, CDR1 is LNHDA and CDR2 is SQIVND (reference sequence). V shed 5 bases, J shed 5 bases, and the junction held 7 bases outside the gene matches. CDR3 bases: TGTGCCAGTAGTCGACAGGGTGGGGGAGATACGCAGTATTTT. This translates into CASSRQGGGDTQYF. Based on the CDR3 plus reference TRBV19 and TRBJ2-3, the full variable domain is DGGITQSPKYLFRKEGQNVTLSCEQNLNHDAMYWYRQDPGQGLRLIYYSQIVNDFQKGDIAEGYSVSREKKESFPLTVTSAQKNPTAFYLCASSRQGGGDTQYFGPGTRLTVL.

This chain connects TRBV7-7 to TRBJ1-6; TRBD1 matches 7 bases. The CDR3 is 15 residues long. Losses at the gene ends were 1 base for V and 8 bases for J; bases not matched to a gene: 5. Germline values: CDR1 SSHAT, CDR2 FNYEAQ (reference sequence). The CDR3 region has the DNA TGTGCCAGCAGCTTAGGGACAGGTCCCTATTCACCCCTCCACTTT. Amino acid sequence: CASSLGTGPYSPLHF.